This section outlines one T cell receptor (beta chain) sequence together with its context. Its antigen is still unknown. The cDNA for TCR beta came from 5'RACE template switching with UMIs. From the 5' RACE reads, TCRdb lists one entry per CDR3 protein and no DNA. This specimen shows about 450,000 distinct CDR3 sequences; the ten leading clones hold about 7.3%. CDR3 size: 13 residues. Germline V lookup: CDR1 SGHRS, CDR2 YFSETQ. These data originate in a study of T cells expressing NK-cell markers. Study-level information: The TCR beta repertoires originated in sorted CD3+CD56+NKG2C+, CD3+CD56+NKG2C- and CD3+CD56-NKG2C+ T cells.

Study-wide results and limits: In several donors, these clonotypes also led the CD3+CD56-NKG2C+ fraction.

The rearrangement uses TRBV5-1 and TRBJ2-5; TCRdb proposes TRBD1, but this gene call is untestable without DNA. The sequenced sample was blood T cells: a sorted CD56 or NKG2C T cell subset, CD4+ or CD8+ T cells, or bulk PBMC T cells (not recorded which). The sequence was obtained from a woman aged 18 to 75 in good health. The CDR3 loop is CASLRDNQETQYF.